The 20 T cell receptor beta chains below were found in one sample sequenced in a study of neurological immune-mediated disorders. One entry per CDR3 protein, called by TCRdb with MiXCR from the 5' RACE reads. Of about 46,000 distinct CDR3 sequences in the sample, about 2% are singletons; the top ten hold around 2.2%. Material: PBMCs. These receptors were collected from a woman aged 40 to 50 with multiple sclerosis.

This clonotype was counted ten times or more. The rearrangement links TRBV29-1 to TRBJ1-5; weak D call: TRBD1 (5 bases). CDR1 and CDR2 from the germline V gene are SQVTM and ANQGSEA. V gave up 7 bases and J gave up 2 bases, with 9 bases separating them. This CDR3 region has 12 residues. The CDR3 DNA is TGCAGCGGCGGGGACCGCAATCAGCCCCAGCATTTT. Residues: CSGGDRNQPQHF. The full variable domain, its missing parts supplied by reference TRBV29-1 and TRBJ1-5, is SAVISQKPSRDICQRGTSLTIQCQVDSQVTMMFWYRQQPGQSLTLIATANQGSEATYESGFVIDKFPISRPNLTFSTLTVSNMSPEDSSIYLCSGGDRNQPQHFGDGTRLSIL.

In this sample, this clonotype turned up many times. The chain links TRBV5-1 to TRBJ1-1; D perhaps matches TRBD1 (6 bases). This CDR3 has 13 amino acids. The ends were cut back, 0 bases at V and 5 bases at J, with 8 bases in the middle. Germline values: CDR1 SGHRS, CDR2 YFSETQ. Here the CDR3 reads CASSLEGGTEAFF. Here the CDR3 DNA reads TGCGCCAGCAGCTTGGAGGGGGGGACTGAAGCTTTCTTT.

This clonotype was seen many times. The rearrangement joins TRBV29-1 to TRBJ1-2; TRBD1 matches 9 bases. There are 16 residues in the CDR3. V lost 6 bases to trimming and J lost 7 bases; unmatched junction nucleotides: 18. Germline loops: CDR1 SQVTM, CDR2 ANQGSEA. The CDR3 here is CSVFGPRTGTGIGYTF. The CDR3 nucleotides are TGCAGCGTCTTCGGGCCCCGAACCGGGACAGGGATTGGCTACACCTTC.

Relative to its sample, this clonotype is medium-sized. V usage is TRBV20-1 and J usage is TRBJ2-2, with D unclear. Germline loops: CDR1 DFQATT, CDR2 SNEGSKA (reference sequence). V was pared by 3 bases and J by 4 bases, with 12 bases between. The CDR3 consists of 14 residues. The CDR3, as DNA: TGCAGTGCTAGGGAGCCAATACTCACCGGGGAGCTGTTTTTT. It translates to CSAREPILTGELFF.

This clonotype has a count of ten or more. The chain recombines TRBV5-1 with TRBJ2-3; D uncertain. CDR3 length equals 14 residues. Germline V gene lookup returns CDR1 SGHRS and CDR2 YFSETQ. Trimming left V 0 bases short and J 6 bases short, with 11 bases between. CDR3 amino acids: CASSLGDGRDTQYF. CDR3 coding DNA: TGCGCCAGCAGCTTGGGTGACGGTCGGGATACGCAGTATTTT. Full variable domain (rest looked up from reference TRBV5-1 and TRBJ2-3): KAGVTQTPRYLIKTRGQQVTLSCSPISGHRSVSWYQQTPGQGLQFLFEYFSETQRNKGNFPGRFSGRQFSNSRSEMNVSTLELGDSALYLCASSLGDGRDTQYFGPGTRLTVL.

This clonotype has ten or more counts. The rearrangement links TRBV7-2 to TRBJ2-4, with D possibly being TRBD1 or TRBD2 (6 bases each). Germline V gene data show CDR1 as SGHTA and CDR2 as FQGNSA. There are 14 residues in the CDR3. The ends were cut back, 2 bases at V and 9 bases at J, with 14 bases in the middle. CDR3 in amino acids: CASSLNPGAAIQYF. The CDR3 DNA is TGTGCCAGCAGCTTAAATCCGGGGGCGGCCATTCAGTACTTC.

This clonotype was found many times. The chain is built from TRBV3-1 and TRBJ2-3, with D perhaps TRBD2 (6 bases). V was clipped by 3 bases and J by 4 bases, with 11 bases between them. CDR3 length: 14 residues. The germline CDR1 and CDR2 sequences are LGHDT and YNNKEL (reference sequence). The CDR3 nucleotides are TGTGCCAGCAGCCACCCGGGACTCCCAGATACGCAGTATTTT. Translating gives CASSHPGLPDTQYF.

This clonotype was observed at least ten times. This chain joins TRBV4-1 and TRBJ1-1, with D possibly matching TRBD1 (5 bases). CDR3 length equals 13 residues. Germline CDR1 reads MGHRA; CDR2 reads YSYEKL. V dropped 4 bases and J dropped 3 bases, with 9 bases sitting between them. The CDR3 DNA is TGCGCCAGCAGCCCCGCAGGGCACACTGAAGCTTTCTTT. This encodes CASSPAGHTEAFF.

This clonotype was counted ten times or more. V gene TRBV14 combines with J gene TRBJ2-1; D gene uncertain. Trimming left V 1 base short and J 5 bases short, with 3 bases between. The V gene's germline CDR1 is SGHDN and CDR2 FVKESK. The CDR3 has 12 amino acids. The CDR3 bases are TGTGCCAGCAGCCAAGCCGACAATGAGCAGTTCTTC. This codes for CASSQADNEQFF.

The sample holds many counts of this clonotype. The rearrangement joins TRBV6-5 to TRBJ2-3; no definite D call. The CDR3 length is 13 residues. From germline, CDR1 is MNHEY and CDR2 SVGAGI. Trimming cost V 5 bases and J 6 bases, with 12 bases left between them. The CDR3 loop is CASSARLGDTQYF. Here the CDR3 DNA reads TGTGCCAGCAGTGCCCGTCTAGGGGATACGCAGTATTTT.

This clonotype was found many times. The CDR3 region is CASSYGDGSYNEQFF. For the CDR3, the DNA is TGCGCCAGCAGCTACGGGGACGGGTCCTACAATGAGCAGTTCTTC. This chain links TRBV5-1 with TRBJ2-1; D could derive from TRBD1 or TRBD2 (5 bases each). V lost 3 bases and J lost 1, with 11 bases in between. The CDR3 covers 15 residues. From germline, CDR1 is SGHRS and CDR2 YFSETQ.

This clonotype was seen ten or more times. The V call is TRBV7-6, the J call TRBJ1-1; D call uncertain. Germline-derived CDR1 and CDR2 are SGHVS and FNYEAQ. This CDR3 is built from 13 residues. Trimming took off 1 base at V and 4 bases at J, with 7 bases between the two ends. Written as DNA, the CDR3 is TGTGCCAGCAGCTTAGGGCAATCCACTGAAGCTTTCTTT. Translation: CASSLGQSTEAFF.

Within the sample, this clonotype is medium-sized. The chain is built from TRBV18 and TRBJ1-1, with a possible D match to TRBD1 (5 bases). This CDR3 spans 14 amino acids. V dropped 5 bases and J dropped 4 bases, with 14 bases sitting between them. Germline CDR1 reads KGHSH; CDR2 reads LQKENI. The CDR3 nucleotides read TGTGCCAGCTCAGGGGAGTCTGGGGGCACTGAAGCTTTCTTT. It encodes CASSGESGGTEAFF.

This clonotype was detected ten times or more. The chain uses TRBV5-6 and TRBJ2-7, with D tentatively TRBD2 (5 bases). V lost 0 bases and J lost 0, with 7 bases in between. CDR3 size: 14 residues. Germline V gene data show CDR1 as SGHDT and CDR2 as YYEEEE. This CDR3 reads CASSLVGSSYEQYF. CDR3 coding DNA: TGTGCCAGCAGCTTGGTTGGGAGCTCCTACGAGCAGTACTTC.

This clonotype was seen repeatedly, ten times or more. This chain joins TRBV4-1 and TRBJ2-1; no clear D. Germline V gene lookup returns CDR1 MGHRA and CDR2 YSYEKL. The CDR3 length is 15 residues. Deletions cut 4 bases from V and 0 bases from J, with 10 bases between. The CDR3 DNA sequence: TGCGCCAGCAGCCCCACGGGTAGCTCCTACAATGAGCAGTTCTTC. Translating it yields CASSPTGSSYNEQFF.

This clonotype was seen repeatedly, ten times or more. J is TRBJ2-1 and V is TRBV11-2; TRBD1 agrees at 7 bases. CDR1 is SGHAT, CDR2 FQNNGV, per germline. J gave up 7 bases and V 5 bases, and 5 bases lay outside the gene matches. The CDR3 covers 13 residues. CDR3 sequence: CASSTHRGNEQFF. CDR3 nucleotides: TGTGCCAGCAGCACCCACAGGGGAAATGAGCAGTTCTTC.

This clonotype has just a few counts. This chain links TRBV7-6 with TRBJ2-1; tentative D call: TRBD1 (5 bases). Germline V CDR1 and CDR2: SGHVS, FNYEAQ. V was pared by 1 base and J by 7 bases, with 5 bases between. The length of the CDR3 is 12 residues. The CDR3 region is CASSLGQNEQFF. For the CDR3, the DNA is TGTGCCAGCAGCTTAGGACAGAATGAGCAGTTCTTC.

In its sample, this clonotype was seen many times. This sequence joins TRBV18 and TRBJ1-5; no clear D. V lost 3 bases to trimming and J lost 0 bases, with 9 bases between them. This CDR3 is built from 15 residues. In germline, CDR1 is KGHSH, CDR2 LQKENI. The CDR3 region is CASSPGGNSNQPQHF. The CDR3 DNA is TGTGCCAGCTCACCGGGTGGGAATAGCAATCAGCCCCAGCATTTT.

This clonotype was observed many times. The rearrangement uses TRBV5-1 and TRBJ2-7; D not certain. CDR3 length: 14 amino acids. V was pared by 0 bases and J by 1 base, with 8 bases between. CDR1 SGHRS and CDR2 YFSETQ come from the germline V gene. CDR3 nucleotides: TGCGCCAGCAGCTTGGCCGGAGATTCCTACGAGCAGTACTTC. This gives the protein CASSLAGDSYEQYF. The full variable domain, in which reference TRBV5-1 and TRBJ2-7 provide the parts outside the CDR3, is KAGVTQTPRYLIKTRGQQVTLSCSPISGHRSVSWYQQTPGQGLQFLFEYFSETQRNKGNFPGRFSGRQFSNSRSEMNVSTLELGDSALYLCASSLAGDSYEQYFGPGTRLTVT.

This clonotype occurred many times. V gene TRBV21-1 combines with J gene TRBJ1-4; TRBD1, the table's D call, lacks a check against the DNA. TRBV21-1 is given as a pseudogene. The CDR3 runs 16 residues. The CDR3 loop is CASSKRGLRELEKLFF. The CDR3 DNA reads TGTGCCAGCAGCAAAAGAGGCCTCCGGGAGCTTGAAAAACTGTTTTTT.